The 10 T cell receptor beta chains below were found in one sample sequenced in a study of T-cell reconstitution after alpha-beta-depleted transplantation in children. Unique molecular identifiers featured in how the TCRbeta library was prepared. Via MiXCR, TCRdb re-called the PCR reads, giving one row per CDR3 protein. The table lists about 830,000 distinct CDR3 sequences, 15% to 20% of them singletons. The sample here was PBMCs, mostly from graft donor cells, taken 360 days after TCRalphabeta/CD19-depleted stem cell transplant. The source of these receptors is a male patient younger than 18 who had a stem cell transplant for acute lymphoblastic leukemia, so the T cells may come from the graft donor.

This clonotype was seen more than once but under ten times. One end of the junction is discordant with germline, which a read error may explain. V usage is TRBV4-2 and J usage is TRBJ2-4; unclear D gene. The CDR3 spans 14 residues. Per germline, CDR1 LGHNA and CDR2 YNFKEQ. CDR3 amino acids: CASSQEIGPGQYEF. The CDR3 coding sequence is TGTGCCAGCAGCCAAGAGATTGGCCCGGGCCAATACGAATTC.

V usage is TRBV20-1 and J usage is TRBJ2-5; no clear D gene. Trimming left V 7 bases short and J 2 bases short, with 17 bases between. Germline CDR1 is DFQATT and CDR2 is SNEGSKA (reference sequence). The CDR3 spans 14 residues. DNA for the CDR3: TGCAGTGTGCTTAGCCCCTGGGCACAAGAGACCCAGTACTTC. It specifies CSVLSPWAQETQYF.

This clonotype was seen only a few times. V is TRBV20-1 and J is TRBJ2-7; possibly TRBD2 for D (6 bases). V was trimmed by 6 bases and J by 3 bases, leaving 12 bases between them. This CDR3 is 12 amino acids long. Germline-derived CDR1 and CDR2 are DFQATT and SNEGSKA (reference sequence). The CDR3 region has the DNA TGCAGTGCAACCCTAGCGATCTACGAGCAGTACTTC. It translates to CSATLAIYEQYF.

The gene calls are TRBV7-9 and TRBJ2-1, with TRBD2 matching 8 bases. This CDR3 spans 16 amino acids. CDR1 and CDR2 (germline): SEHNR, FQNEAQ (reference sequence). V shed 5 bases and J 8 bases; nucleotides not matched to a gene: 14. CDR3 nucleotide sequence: TGTGCCAGCAGCCACGGGCCCGGGACTAGTCACTATGAGCAGTTCTTC. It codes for CASSHGPGTSHYEQFF.

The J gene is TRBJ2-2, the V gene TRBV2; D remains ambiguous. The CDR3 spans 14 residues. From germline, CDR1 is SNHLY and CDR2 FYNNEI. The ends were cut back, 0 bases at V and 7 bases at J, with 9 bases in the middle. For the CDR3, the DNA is TGTGCCAGCAGTGAAGCGCTGGAAGGCGGGGAGCTGTTTTTT. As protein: CASSEALEGGELFF.

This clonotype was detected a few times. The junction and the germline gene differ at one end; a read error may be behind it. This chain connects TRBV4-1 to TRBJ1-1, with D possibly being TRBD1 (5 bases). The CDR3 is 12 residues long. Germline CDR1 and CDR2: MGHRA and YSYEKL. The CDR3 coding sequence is TGCGCCAGCAGCCAAATCGGGGCCAGATTAGCTTTT. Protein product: CASSQIGARLAF.

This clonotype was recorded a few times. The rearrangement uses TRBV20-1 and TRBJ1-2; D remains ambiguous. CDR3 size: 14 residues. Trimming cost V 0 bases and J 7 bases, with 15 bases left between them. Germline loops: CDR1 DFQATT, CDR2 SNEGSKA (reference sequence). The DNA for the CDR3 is TGCAGTGCTAGAGATTCTCGGACCCCTGGTGGCTACACCTTC. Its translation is CSARDSRTPGGYTF.

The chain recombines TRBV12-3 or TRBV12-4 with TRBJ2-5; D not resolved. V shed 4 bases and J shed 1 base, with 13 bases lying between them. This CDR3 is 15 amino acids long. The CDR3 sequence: CASSSGYGTQETQYF. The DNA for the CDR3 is TGTGCCAGCAGTTCCGGTTACGGAACCCAAGAGACCCAGTACTTC.

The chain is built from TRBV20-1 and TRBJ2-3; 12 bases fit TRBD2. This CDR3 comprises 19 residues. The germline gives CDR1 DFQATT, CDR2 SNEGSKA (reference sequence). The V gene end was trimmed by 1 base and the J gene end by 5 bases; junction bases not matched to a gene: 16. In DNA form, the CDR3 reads TGCAGTGCTAGAGTATGGCCTAGCGGGAGGGCCGTGGGGCGAGATACGCAGTATTTT. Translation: CSARVWPSGRAVGRDTQYF.

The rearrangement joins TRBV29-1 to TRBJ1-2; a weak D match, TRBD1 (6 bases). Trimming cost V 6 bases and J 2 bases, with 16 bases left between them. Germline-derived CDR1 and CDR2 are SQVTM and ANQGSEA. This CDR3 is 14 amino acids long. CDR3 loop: CSVPTTGRNYGYTF. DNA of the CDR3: TGCAGCGTACCCACGACAGGCAGAAACTATGGCTACACCTTC.